The next 27 T cell receptor beta chains were all read from a single sample in a study of OX40 agonist ivuxolimab in advanced cancers. Profiled with immunoSEQ multiplex PCR; TCRdb holds only in-frame clones, not every one. Counted here are 72,000 or so clones, 88% occurring once; the ten biggest clones make up 0.85% to 1%. The starting material was CD4+ or CD8+ T cells sorted from blood, obtained in a trial of the OX40 agonist ivuxolimab. The source of these receptors is an adult with an advanced solid tumor such as melanoma, head and neck, liver or kidney cancer.

A single count supports this clone. The chain links TRBV28 to TRBJ2-3, with 7 bases that match TRBD2. From germline, CDR1 is MDHEN and CDR2 SYDVKM. The V and J ends lost 4 bases and 2 bases, in that order; junction bases with no gene match: 6. The CDR3 runs 15 residues. For the CDR3, the DNA is TGTGCCAGCAGTTCGCGGGAGCGGAACACAGATACGCAGTATTTT. Protein sequence: CASSSRERNTDTQYF.

This clone was counted a few times. This chain uses TRBV19 with TRBJ2-2; 11 bases agree with TRBD2. V shed 9 bases and J 5 bases; nucleotides not matched to a gene: 5. CDR1 and CDR2 from the germline V gene are LNHDA and SQIVND (reference sequence). CDR3 size: 14 residues. The CDR3 DNA follows: TGTGCCAGCAAAACTAGCGGGGGAACCGGGGAGCTGTTTTTT. Amino acids: CASKTSGGTGELFF.

The rearrangement joins TRBV28 to TRBJ2-7; a weak D match, TRBD2 (5 bases). From germline, CDR1 is MDHEN and CDR2 SYDVKM. Trimming shortened V by 6 bases and J by 3 bases, and 9 bases separated the two germline ends. The CDR3 has 12 residues. CDR3 DNA: TGTGCCAGCAGCCGCCGGGGCTACGAGCAGTACTTC. It is translated as CASSRRGYEQYF.

CDR3 nucleotides: TGTGCCAGCAGCTTGAGGACCGTAAGTAGCAATCAGCCCCAGCATTTT. Its translation: CASSLRTVSSNQPQHF. The chain carries TRBV5-6 and TRBJ1-5; no clear D. Germline V gives CDR1 SGHDT, CDR2 YYEEEE. V was cut by 1 base and J by 0 bases, with 11 bases left in between. This CDR3 comprises 16 residues.

The rearrangement links TRBV4-2 to TRBJ1-2, with 7 bases aligning to TRBD1. This CDR3 has 16 residues. Per germline, CDR1 LGHNA and CDR2 YNFKEQ. The ends lost 1 base at V and 12 bases at J; junction bases unmatched: 17. The chain's CDR3 is CASSQVTEPGTVEHTF. CDR3 DNA sequence: TGTGCCAGCAGCCAAGTTACGGAACCCGGGACAGTTGAGCACACCTTC.

In its sample, this clone was seen a few times. The chain links TRBV28 to TRBJ2-2; TRBD2 agrees at 8 bases. The V segment lost 1 base and the J segment 2 bases; nucleotides outside the gene matches: 9. There are 18 residues in the CDR3. The germline gives CDR1 MDHEN, CDR2 SYDVKM. As DNA, the CDR3 is TGTGCCAGCAGTTTATTCTTCTGGAGCGGGGGAAACACCGGGGAGCTGTTTTTT. Protein sequence: CASSLFFWSGGNTGELFF.

V gene TRBV5-4 combines with J gene TRBJ2-3; the match to TRBD1 covers 7 bases. The junction had 4 bases not matched to a gene; V was cut back by 4 bases and J by 5 bases. CDR3 size: 13 residues. Germline values: CDR1 SGHNT, CDR2 YYREEE (reference sequence). The CDR3 sequence: CASSVAGGDTQYF. The CDR3 nucleotides read TGTGCCAGCAGCGTGGCAGGGGGAGATACGCAGTATTTT.

The rearrangement uses TRBV10-2 and TRBJ1-2; unclear D gene. This CDR3 contains 13 residues. Trimming shortened V by 2 bases and J by 0 bases, and 4 bases separated the two germline ends. Germline lookup yields CDR1 WSHSY and CDR2 SAAADI. The CDR3 reads CASSEQSNYGYTF. For the CDR3, the DNA is TGCGCCAGCAGTGAGCAATCTAACTATGGCTACACCTTC.

This clone was detected once. The chain uses TRBV5-6 and TRBJ1-1; 9 bases are a match to TRBD1. The CDR3 has 14 amino acids. V shed 3 bases, J shed 6 bases, and the junction held 6 bases outside the gene matches. CDR1 is SGHDT and CDR2 is YYEEEE in the germline V gene. CDR3 loop: CASSSLDRGAEAFF. CDR3 in DNA: TGTGCCAGCAGCTCCCTGGACAGGGGCGCTGAAGCTTTCTTT.

The V and J genes are TRBV9 and TRBJ2-1; D not certain. There are 11 residues in the CDR3. Trimming left V 0 bases short and J 7 bases short, with 2 bases between. CDR1 is SGDLS, CDR2 YYNGEE, per germline. CDR3 nucleotides: TGTGCCAGCAGCGTAGCGAATGAGCAGTTCTTC. Translating it yields CASSVANEQFF.

The chain carries TRBV27 and TRBJ1-5; no reliable D call. The V gene's germline CDR1 is MNHEY and CDR2 SMNVEV (reference sequence). CDR3 length: 14 amino acids. V lost 4 bases and J lost 9, with 16 bases in between. Here the CDR3 DNA reads TGTGCCAGCAGTTCCCGACCGGGGAAAGGGCCCCAGCATTTT. Residues: CASSSRPGKGPQHF.

This clone has a single count. The chain carries TRBV7-2 and TRBJ1-3; 7 bases are shared with TRBD1. The junction had 4 bases not matched to a gene; V was cut back by 6 bases and J by 2 bases. Looked up from germline, CDR1 is SGHTA and CDR2 is FQGNSA. This CDR3 has 14 amino acids. This CDR3 is CASRRTGAGNTIYF. The CDR3 DNA sequence: TGTGCCAGCAGGAGAACAGGGGCTGGAAACACCATATATTTT.

There are a few counts of this clone. V and J are TRBV11-2 and TRBJ2-5, with D perhaps being TRBD1 or TRBD2 (5 bases each). CDR3 length: 15 amino acids. Deletions cut 5 bases from V and 5 bases from J, with 18 bases between. CDR1 is SGHAT and CDR2 is FQNNGV in the germline V gene. This CDR3 is CASSANQGWEETQYF. The CDR3 DNA reads as TGTGCCAGCAGCGCAAACCAGGGTTGGGAGGAGACCCAGTACTTC.

This chain links TRBV11-3 with TRBJ2-5, with D possibly being TRBD2 (6 bases). This CDR3 comprises 13 residues. Germline V lookup: CDR1 SGHNT, CDR2 YENEEA. The V and J ends lost 2 bases and 9 bases respectively, with 13 bases between them. The CDR3 coding sequence is TGTGCCAGCAGCTTATTTTCGGAGGGTCCCCAGTACTTC. This translates into CASSLFSEGPQYF.

This clone appeared a single time. CDR3 region: CASSRYRGNEQYF. CDR3 in DNA: TGTGCCAGCAGCAGATACAGGGGTAACGAGCAGTACTTC. This chain links TRBV7-3 with TRBJ2-7; the match to TRBD1 covers 7 bases. The J segment lost 5 bases and the V segment lost 5 bases, leaving 6 bases of the junction unmatched. Germline CDR1 and CDR2: SGHTA and FQGTGA. The CDR3 consists of 13 residues.

This clone has only one observation. The chain links TRBV18 to TRBJ1-4, with 7 positions matching TRBD1. This CDR3 contains 16 residues. Unmatched junction bases numbered 11, after V lost 2 bases and J lost 8 bases. CDR1 KGHSH and CDR2 LQKENI come from the germline V gene. CDR3 region: CASSPTLEGGAEKLFF. CDR3 in DNA: TGTGCCAGCTCACCAACCCTAGAAGGGGGCGCGGAAAAACTGTTTTTT.

The chain carries TRBV7-2 and TRBJ1-4; no firm D call. The CDR3 spans 14 residues. The germline V gene encodes CDR1 SGHTA and CDR2 FQGNSA. The V gene lost 1 base and the J gene lost 8 bases, with 11 bases spanning the gap. The CDR3 DNA reads TGTGCCAGCAGCTTAGGCACGTTGGGGGAAAAACTGTTTTTT. It encodes CASSLGTLGEKLFF.

This chain joins TRBV28 and TRBJ1-6, with D maybe TRBD1 (5 bases). CDR1 and CDR2 from the germline V gene are MDHEN and SYDVKM. CDR3 size: 14 residues. The ends were cut back, 7 bases at V and 13 bases at J, with 20 bases in the middle. The chain's CDR3 is CASIMGQGPLPLHF. CDR3 DNA sequence: TGTGCCAGCATCATGGGGCAGGGTCCCCTCCCCCTCCACTTT.

The gene calls are TRBV28 and TRBJ1-4; the D is unclear. Trimming took 10 bases from V and 0 from J, leaving 9 bases between them. CDR1 and CDR2 from the germline V gene are MDHEN and SYDVKM. The CDR3 sequence is 13 residues long. The CDR3 nucleotides read TGTGCCACCTATGCTGCAACTAATGAAAAACTGTTTTTT. It translates to CATYAATNEKLFF.

The chain couples TRBV9 to TRBJ1-1; D unresolved. The CDR3 length is 13 residues. CDR1 is SGDLS, CDR2 YYNGEE, per germline. V lost 0 bases, J lost 5 bases, and 8 bases lay in between. The CDR3 region has the DNA TGTGCCAGCAGCGTAGGAACGGAAACTGAAGCTTTCTTT. Residues: CASSVGTETEAFF.

The chain carries TRBV10-3 and TRBJ1-3; D possibly corresponds to TRBD1 (5 bases). Germline V gene sequence: CDR1 ENHRY, CDR2 SYGVKD. Trimming removed 10 bases at V and 0 bases at J, with 10 bases between. This CDR3 comprises 13 residues. This CDR3 is CATAGTSGNTIYF. CDR3 in DNA: TGTGCCACCGCCGGGACCTCTGGAAACACCATATATTTT.

This clone was seen a few times. V and J are TRBV5-4 and TRBJ1-1; D not resolved. The V gene lost 4 bases and the J gene lost 4 bases, with 17 bases spanning the gap. The CDR3 consists of 15 residues. Germline values: CDR1 SGHNT, CDR2 YYREEE (reference sequence). The CDR3 loop is CASSENSILGTEAFF. In DNA form, the CDR3 reads TGTGCCAGCAGCGAAAACTCTATCCTGGGCACTGAAGCTTTCTTT.

The gene calls are TRBV6-1 and TRBJ1-6; 10 positions agree with TRBD1. The V gene end was trimmed by 4 bases and the J gene end by 9 bases; junction bases not matched to a gene: 12. The CDR3 totals 17 residues. CDR1 is MNHNS and CDR2 is SASEGT in the germline V gene. CDR3 region: CASSAQTGGNQGSPLHF. CDR3 bases: TGTGCCAGCAGTGCGCAGACAGGGGGCAATCAGGGTTCACCCCTCCACTTT.

The CDR3 DNA follows: TGTGCCAGCGAGGGGAACACTGAAGCTTTCTTT. This gives the protein CASEGNTEAFF. The gene calls are TRBV6-5 and TRBJ1-1; D unresolved. This CDR3 is built from 11 residues. Looked up from germline, CDR1 is MNHEY and CDR2 is SVGAGI. V was shortened by 8 bases and J by 1 base, with 5 bases between the two germline ends.

The rearrangement links TRBV29-1 to TRBJ2-7, with 11 bases lining up with TRBD1. Germline V gene sequence: CDR1 SQVTM, CDR2 ANQGSEA. CDR3 length equals 13 residues. The V gene end was trimmed by 3 bases and the J gene end by 6 bases; junction bases not matched to a gene: 4. CDR3 DNA sequence: TGCAGCGTTGAGTCCGGGACAGGGGGCGAGCAGTACTTC. Protein sequence: CSVESGTGGEQYF.

This clone was detected only a few times. This chain uses TRBV7-2 with TRBJ1-1; TRBD1 aligns across 8 bases. V shed 5 bases and J 0 bases; nucleotides not matched to a gene: 2. The CDR3 length is 14 residues. The V gene's germline CDR1 is SGHTA and CDR2 FQGNSA. The DNA of the CDR3 is TGTGCCAGCAGCCCACAGGGGGTGAACACTGAAGCTTTCTTT. It translates to CASSPQGVNTEAFF.

The gene calls are TRBV10-1 and TRBJ1-1; TRBD1 is a possible D gene (5 bases). V lost 1 base to trimming and J lost 0 bases, with 6 bases between them. CDR1 and CDR2 (germline): WNHNN, SYGVQD (reference sequence). The CDR3 loop spans 14 amino acids. In nucleotides, the CDR3 is TGCGCCAGCAGTGAGTGGGGGATGAACACTGAAGCTTTCTTT. It specifies CASSEWGMNTEAFF.